This T cell receptor beta chain was recovered during a study of response to subunit inactivated influenza vaccine. Study observations and caveats: Few additional T cells are recruited per seasonal influenza vaccination, authors suggested.

This clonotype was counted ten times or more. Its cognate antigen is unknown. Using its own MiXCR run on the RT-PCR reads, TCRdb lists one record per CDR3 protein. This table holds almost 600,000 distinct CDR3 sequences, around 15% found once. The CDR3 covers 12 residues. Trimming stripped 6 bases from V and 6 bases from J, with 9 bases between. Germline V lookup: CDR1 MNHEY, CDR2 SMNVEV (reference sequence). The chain links TRBV27 to TRBJ2-1; no firm D call. The material was PBMCs from blood, obtained about 13 days after vaccination. This sequence was found in a man aged 50-59 years who received an inactivated influenza vaccine. The CDR3, as DNA: TGTGCCAGCAGACGTACAAGCAATGAGCAGTTCTTC. Its protein product is CASRRTSNEQFF.